Detailed here is one TCR beta chain. The antigen remains undetermined. V was shortened by 5 bases and J by 7 bases, with 8 bases between the two germline ends. In germline, CDR1 is SGHTA, CDR2 FQGNSA. The CDR3 length is 11 residues. This entry is derived from a study of T-cell reconstitution after alpha-beta-depleted transplantation in children. The study, taken as a whole, reports: Newly produced T cells mostly accounted for T-cell counts and diversity one year post-transplant. For some patients, TCRbeta diversity was high at day 60 because of recipient T cells and thymic progenitors that survived. Several hundred expanded graft clones reportedly supplied alpha-beta T cells about two months after transplant.

Unique molecular identifiers were incorporated when the TCRbeta library was constructed. A single record per CDR3 protein comes from TCRdb applying MiXCR to the PCR reads. The table records about 470,000 distinct CDR3 sequences, 43% of them present only once. The clonotype comes from a girl aged 2 to 9 with aplastic anemia, due to receive a stem cell transplant. V gene TRBV7-2 combines with J gene TRBJ1-1; no clear D gene. The source was PBMCs, collected before TCRalphabeta/CD19-depleted stem cell transplant. This chain's CDR3 is CASSATYEAFF. Written as DNA, the CDR3 is TGTGCCAGCAGCGCAACCTATGAAGCTTTCTTT.